The 18 T cell receptor beta chains given below trace back to one sample, sequenced in a study of OX40 agonist ivuxolimab in advanced cancers. Using immunoSEQ multiplex PCR, the repertoire was profiled, and TCRdb retains in-frame clones only, with some absent. The table records tens of thousands of clones, more than 75% of them present only once. This specimen consisted of CD4+ or CD8+ T cells sorted from blood, obtained in a trial of the OX40 agonist ivuxolimab. The source is an adult with an advanced solid tumor such as melanoma, head and neck, liver or kidney cancer.

The chain joins TRBV7-8 to TRBJ2-5; D uncertain. Germline V gene lookup returns CDR1 SGHVS and CDR2 FQNEAQ. The CDR3 covers 14 residues. The germline V and J ends were trimmed by 5 bases and 5 bases, with 15 bases remaining between them. CDR3 amino acids: CASSGDPKWETQYF. The CDR3 DNA sequence: TGTGCCAGCAGCGGAGATCCAAAATGGGAGACCCAGTACTTC.

This clone was seen a few times. CDR3 protein: CASAELGSYNEQFF. CDR3 sequence (DNA): TGTGCCAGCGCAGAATTAGGCTCCTACAATGAGCAGTTCTTC. This chain connects TRBV7-3 to TRBJ2-1; D unresolved. Germline V gene data show CDR1 as SGHTA and CDR2 as FQGTGA. The V end lost 8 bases, the J end lost 0 bases, and 11 bases lay between the germline ends. The CDR3 spans 14 residues.

CDR3 amino acids: CASSPSQRDTQYF. The CDR3 nucleotides read TGTGCCAGCAGCCCCAGTCAACGAGATACGCAGTATTTT. The V call is TRBV7-3, the J call TRBJ2-3; no reliable D call. Trimming cost V 5 bases and J 5 bases, with 11 bases left between them. CDR1 SGHTA and CDR2 FQGTGA come from the germline V gene. CDR3 length: 13 amino acids.

J is TRBJ2-1 and V is TRBV4-1, with 10 positions matching TRBD2. The CDR3 totals 15 residues. Germline loops: CDR1 MGHRA, CDR2 YSYEKL. Losses at the gene ends were 3 bases for V and 4 bases for J; bases not matched to a gene: 3. The CDR3 bases are TGCGCCAGCAGCCAGGTAGCGGGAGGATACAATGAGCAGTTCTTC. Amino acid sequence: CASSQVAGGYNEQFF.

The chain joins TRBV19 to TRBJ2-1; 7 bases align to TRBD1. The CDR3 length is 12 residues. CDR1 and CDR2 from the germline V gene are LNHDA and SQIVND (reference sequence). J was trimmed by 8 bases and V by 8 bases; bases with no gene match: 6. The CDR3 DNA is TGTGCCAGTGTCGACAGGGCCGATGAGCAGTTCTTC. Amino acids: CASVDRADEQFF.

The V and J genes are TRBV19 and TRBJ2-7; D is possibly TRBD1 (7 bases). Trimming removed 3 bases at V and 2 bases at J, with 11 bases between. The CDR3 extends over 14 amino acids. CDR1 is LNHDA and CDR2 is SQIVND in the germline V gene (reference sequence). For the CDR3, the DNA is TGTGCCAGTAGTATTACAGGGGAGGCCTACGAGCAGTACTTC. It encodes CASSITGEAYEQYF.

This chain uses TRBV27 with TRBJ2-3; 9 nucleotides match TRBD2. The germline CDR1 and CDR2 sequences are MNHEY and SMNVEV (reference sequence). V trimming: 6 bases; J trimming: 2 bases; junction bases outside the gene matches: 9. The CDR3 contains 16 residues. CDR3 nucleotide sequence: TGTGCCAGCAGCCTGGGCGCGGGAGGGATCACAGATACGCAGTATTTT. It translates to CASSLGAGGITDTQYF.

V and J are TRBV19 and TRBJ2-1; TRBD2 aligns across 7 bases. Per germline, CDR1 LNHDA and CDR2 SQIVND (reference sequence). V lost 4 bases, J lost 3 bases, and 18 bases stayed unmatched. CDR3 length: 19 amino acids. The CDR3 sequence: CASSKSGDVREHIYNEQFF. In nucleotides, the CDR3 is TGTGCCAGTAGTAAGTCGGGGGACGTGCGGGAGCATATCTACAATGAGCAGTTCTTC.

J is TRBJ2-1 and V is TRBV28; D gene ambiguous. CDR1 is MDHEN and CDR2 is SYDVKM in the germline V gene. Trimming pared 1 base from V and 4 bases from J, leaving 8 bases between. CDR3 length equals 14 residues. The CDR3 region has the DNA TGTGCCAGCAGTTTATTATCAGCTTACAATGAGCAGTTCTTC. It encodes CASSLLSAYNEQFF.

The gene calls are TRBV4-1 and TRBJ2-7, with D unresolved. Trimming cost V 1 base and J 2 bases, with 12 bases left between them. Germline V gene data show CDR1 as MGHRA and CDR2 as YSYEKL. The CDR3 is 15 residues long. CDR3 coding DNA: TGCGCCAGCAGCCAAGGAAGAAGCGCGACCTACGAGCAGTACTTC. Protein: CASSQGRSATYEQYF.

The V and J genes are TRBV19 and TRBJ1-1, with D hard to call. Trimming cost V 5 bases and J 5 bases, with 12 bases left between them. This CDR3 is built from 13 residues. CDR1 and CDR2 (germline): LNHDA, SQIVND (reference sequence). The CDR3 protein is CASSPLDTTEAFF. In DNA, the CDR3 is TGTGCCAGTAGTCCGCTTGACACAACTGAAGCTTTCTTT.

This clone was counted a single time. V is TRBV7-6 and J is TRBJ1-1; D uncertain. There are 15 residues in the CDR3. Deletions cut 0 bases from V and 0 bases from J, with 8 bases between. Germline assignment: CDR1 SGHVS and CDR2 FNYEAQ. The CDR3 is CASSLARTLNTEAFF. The CDR3 region has the DNA TGTGCCAGCAGCTTAGCGCGGACGCTGAACACTGAAGCTTTCTTT.

This chain connects TRBV9 to TRBJ2-7; D remains unclear. Trimming took off 4 bases at V and 3 bases at J, with 8 bases between the two ends. Germline V gene data show CDR1 as SGDLS and CDR2 as YYNGEE. The CDR3 has 12 amino acids. In nucleotides, the CDR3 is TGTGCCAGCAGCCCGGGTGGCTACGAGCAGTACTTC. Amino acid sequence: CASSPGGYEQYF.

This CDR3 reads CASGKGTDPQETQYF. CDR3 in DNA: TGTGCCAGCGGTAAAGGGACAGATCCTCAAGAGACCCAGTACTTC. The V and J genes are TRBV6-5 and TRBJ2-5; 7 positions match TRBD1. J was trimmed by 2 bases and V by 8 bases; bases with no gene match: 11. From germline, CDR1 is MNHEY and CDR2 SVGAGI. The CDR3 has 15 residues.

The chain has TRBV13 and TRBJ2-1; TRBD2 aligns across 7 bases. With V trimmed by 0 bases and J by 3 bases, 5 bases remained unmatched. The germline gives CDR1 PRHDT, CDR2 FYEKMQ (reference sequence). CDR3 length equals 16 residues. DNA of the CDR3: TGTGCCAGCAGCTTAGGTAGGACTAGGATCTACAATGAGCAGTTCTTC. Translated, it gives CASSLGRTRIYNEQFF.

The CDR3 sequence: CASSQFSGRVNEQYF. Here the CDR3 DNA reads TGCGCCAGCAGCCAATTTAGCGGGAGAGTCAACGAGCAGTACTTC. This rearrangement joins TRBV4-1 to TRBJ2-7, with TRBD2 identical over 9 bases. This CDR3 has 15 residues. CDR1 and CDR2 from the germline V gene are MGHRA and YSYEKL. The V segment lost 2 bases and the J segment 5 bases; nucleotides outside the gene matches: 7.

This rearrangement joins TRBV6-6 to TRBJ2-4; 11 bases line up with TRBD2. This CDR3 is 14 amino acids long. J was trimmed by 5 bases and V by 5 bases; bases with no gene match: 2. Looked up from germline, CDR1 is MNHNY and CDR2 is SVGAGI (reference sequence). CDR3 residues: CASSQLAGENIQYF. The CDR3 nucleotides read TGTGCCAGCAGTCAACTAGCGGGGGAAAACATTCAGTACTTC.

The genes are TRBV5-1 and TRBJ2-7; D tentatively fits TRBD1 or TRBD2 (5 bases each). The CDR3 has 12 residues. Germline V gives CDR1 SGHRS, CDR2 YFSETQ. Deletions cut 4 bases from V and 6 bases from J, with 11 bases between. CDR3 residues: CASSRGPLEQYF. The CDR3 region has the DNA TGCGCCAGCAGCAGGGGACCGCTCGAGCAGTACTTC.